This T cell receptor beta chain comes out of a study of vaccination effects on CD4 cells after COVID-19. Study results and limitations: Only a few convalescent patients and no early post-infection timepoints featured in the study.

Before sequencing took place, the ViraFEST assay used viral peptide pools to expand antigen-specific CD4+ T cells. Upon completion of around 9 days in culture, CD4+ T cells were isolated. No vaccinee had earlier SARS-CoV-2 infection, and nucleocapsid antibodies were negative. A density of approximately 2 million PBMC per well was used; these cells were cultured with roughly 10 IU/ml IL-2 and approximately 10 ug/ml peptides. Germline loops: CDR1 LGHNA, CDR2 YNFKEQ. This CDR3 region has 16 residues. V lost 0 bases and J 2 bases, leaving 11 bases between the germline ends. Clones were sequenced by immunoSEQ multiplex PCR, and TCRdb holds only the in-frame ones, with some missing. The sample lists tens of thousands of clones; approximately 71% were seen once. Points on this clone: Its matching antigen is unknown.

V is TRBV4-2 and J is TRBJ1-5; no clear D gene. This clonotype originated in a human donor who received a COVID-19 vaccine. Sequencing used CD4+ T cells from PBMCs cultured with HCoV-OC43 spike peptides, obtained before COVID-19 vaccination. This sample's subset: HCoV-OC43 spike overlapping peptide pool stimulation. The CDR3 sequence: CASSQDSLIGNQPQHF. The CDR3 DNA sequence: TGTGCCAGCAGCCAAGATAGTTTGATTGGCAATCAGCCCCAGCATTTT.